Listed below are T cell receptor beta chains from one sample, sequenced in a study of identical twins. TCRdb reanalysed the 5' RACE reads using MiXCR and keeps one entry per CDR3 protein. The sample yields more than 400,000 distinct CDR3 sequences, roughly 15% seen once. These data also featured in a second study, about yellow fever vaccine responses in identical twins.

Sequencing was carried out using CD4+ T cells sorted from blood. These TCRs come from a woman between 18 and 30 years old in good health. Each CDR3 is given with its conserved first and last residue. The D gene is left open where the match is weak. Not all rows give a size; the values are once, few, many and, for expanded clones, a class.

CDR3aa	CDR3nt	abundance	v_gene	j_gene	d_gene
CSARARGLETQYF	TGCAGTGCTAGAGCCCGGGGGCTGGAGACCCAGTACTTC	few	TRBV20-1	TRBJ2-5	NA
CASSSTGSSYNEQFF	TGTGCCAGCAGTTCTACAGGGAGCTCCTACAATGAGCAGTTCTTC	many	TRBV5-1	TRBJ2-1	NA
CASSSRLAVDNEQFF	TGTGCCAGCAGCTCCCGACTAGCGGTAGACAATGAGCAGTTCTTC	once	TRBV11-2	TRBJ2-1	TRBD2
CASSFPSIRTGELFF	TGTGCCAGCAGCTTTCCCAGTATTAGGACCGGGGAGCTGTTTTTT	NA	TRBV7-2	TRBJ2-2	NA
CASSSPDRGLQPQHF	TGTGCCAGCAGTTCCCCGGACAGGGGGCTTCAGCCCCAGCATTTT	few	TRBV6-5	TRBJ1-5	TRBD1
CASSQDFAVGYETYEQYF	TGCGCCAGCAGCCAAGATTTCGCAGTCGGGTACGAGACTTACGAGCAGTACTTC	NA	TRBV4-1	TRBJ2-7	NA
CASSPPGQPSNEQFF	TGTGCCAGCTCACCACCGGGACAGCCATCCAATGAGCAGTTCTTC	NA	TRBV18	TRBJ2-1	TRBD1
CASGGGSYNEQFF	TGTGCCAGCGGGGGGGGATCTTACAATGAGCAGTTCTTC	NA	TRBV28	TRBJ2-1	TRBD2
CASSFSTGIEKLFF	TGTGCCAGCAGTTTTAGTACAGGAATAGAAAAACTGTTTTTT	NA	TRBV28	TRBJ1-4	NA
CASSQDGGRSDEQFF	TGTGCCAGCAGCCAAGACGGCGGGAGGAGCGATGAGCAGTTCTTC	NA	TRBV3-1	TRBJ2-1	TRBD2
CASSHGLPTTDTQYF	TGTGCCAGCAGCCACGGACTACCGACCACAGATACGCAGTATTTT	NA	TRBV3-1	TRBJ2-3	NA
CSVERPAGRGNEQFF	TGCAGCGTCGAACGACCAGCGGGAAGGGGGAATGAGCAGTTCTTC	NA	TRBV29-1	TRBJ2-1	NA
CASAGAGYNEQFF	TGTGCCAGCGCGGGGGCCGGCTACAATGAGCAGTTCTTC	NA	TRBV11-1	TRBJ2-1	NA
CATSRVGAKSMTFF	TGTGCCACCAGCAGAGTGGGGGCCAAATCGATGACTTTCTTT	few	TRBV15	TRBJ1-1	NA
CAIGLAGVNEQFF	TGTGCCATTGGACTAGCGGGAGTCAATGAGCAGTTCTTC	NA	TRBV7-2	TRBJ2-1	TRBD2
CASSYRLAGASDTQYF	TGTGCCAGCAGTTACCGACTAGCGGGGGCCTCAGATACGCAGTATTTT	NA	TRBV6-5	TRBJ2-3	TRBD2
CASTNEQGTEAFF	TGTGCCAGCACCAATGAGCAGGGGACTGAAGCTTTCTTT	NA	TRBV6-1	TRBJ1-1	NA
CSARPGRDFNTEAFF	TGCAGTGCTAGACCTGGACGGGACTTCAACACTGAAGCTTTCTTT	NA	TRBV20-1	TRBJ1-1	NA
CASSSAGAGGDTQYF	TGTGCCAGCAGTTCAGCCGGGGCCGGTGGAGATACGCAGTATTTT	NA	TRBV6-5	TRBJ2-3	NA
CASKWDTIYF	TGTGCCAGCAAGTGGGATACCATATATTTT	few	TRBV12-3/TRBV12-4	TRBJ1-3	NA
CASRGQGYTQPQHF	TGTGCCAGCAGGGGACAGGGGTACACTCAGCCCCAGCATTTT	many	TRBV6-1	TRBJ1-5	TRBD1
CASTKSGSKDTQYF	TGTGCCAGCACCAAATCGGGTAGCAAAGATACGCAGTATTTT	NA	TRBV9	TRBJ2-3	NA